This T cell receptor (beta chain) is from a study of blood T cell repertoires in COVID-19. Study details: Sample material is recorded as cDNA or gDNA derived from T cells, B-cell-depleted T cells, or PBMCs.

Original processing methods: Reference gene primer amplification gave nucleated cell count estimates. Sequenced by immunoSEQ multiplex PCR; TCRdb stores in-frame clones only, minus some. The V and J calls and clone size were taken over from that table, and D and trimming were inferred from the DNA. The profile covers under 300,000 clones, with about 86% appearing a single time and 3% to 4% taken by the ten largest. The CDR3 runs 11 residues. Trimming shortened V by 5 bases and J by 5 bases, and 6 bases separated the two germline ends. The V gene's germline CDR1 is SGHAT and CDR2 FQNNGV. Everyone who took part was roughly 18 to 89 years old, and they came from 24 US areas. Grouping used clinical history reported by participants in a survey and questionnaire.

Sample: PBMCs or T cells enriched from blood (not recorded which). This chain links TRBV11-2 with TRBJ2-5; D not resolved. The receptor was isolated from a woman aged 35 to 49 with acute COVID-19. The CDR3 loop reads CASSPSETQYF. For the CDR3, the DNA is TGTGCCAGCAGCCCCAGTGAGACCCAGTACTTC.